The clone carrying this TCR beta chain turned up a few times. Using its own MiXCR run on the 5' RACE reads, TCRdb lists one record per CDR3 protein. This sample yields approximately 31,000 distinct CDR3 sequences, of which about 25% are seen a single time; around 3.5% belongs to the top ten. The ends lost 2 bases at V and 4 bases at J; junction bases unmatched: 8. CDR1 and CDR2 from the germline V gene are SGHVS and FQNEAQ. The CDR3 has 15 residues. The sequenced material came from naive CD4+ T cells sorted from a lymph node. Documented subset: naive CD4+ T cells, CD4+CD45RA+CD25-. The chain is built from TRBV7-8 and TRBJ2-7; 7 bases agree with TRBD2. This receptor was taken from a female donor with breast cancer. The CDR3 spells CASSLQREGSYEQYF. In DNA, the CDR3 is TGTGCCAGCAGCTTACAGAGGGAGGGTAGTTACGAGCAGTACTTC. The variable domain in full, with the rest retrieved from reference TRBV7-8 and TRBJ2-7, is GAGVSQSPRYKVAKRGQDVALRCDPISGHVSLFWYQQALGQGPEFLTYFQNEAQLDKSGLPSDRFFAERPEGSVSTLKIQRTQQEDSAVYLCASSLQREGSYEQYFGPGTRLTVT.